The rows below give T cell receptor beta chains drawn from one sample of a study of CD8+ T cells in alopecia areata. Some clones are missing from TCRdb's copy, which holds only in-frame ones; the method was immunoSEQ multiplex PCR. In the table there are some 190,000 clones, about 47% of which are singletons. The sample here was CD8+ T cells sorted from blood, taken between weeks 51 and 54, from a patient treated with tofacitinib. These receptors all stem from a human donor with alopecia areata. Both conserved end residues are part of each CDR3. A D gene is named only where the DNA matches it firmly. Where a row states a size, it is once, few, many or the class of an expanded clone; other rows omit it.

d_call j_call v_call clone_size cdr3_nt cdr3_aa
TRBD2 TRBJ2-3 TRBV7-2 NA TGTGCCAGCAGCCAAAGCGGGGGCCGGACAGATACGCAGTATTTT CASSQSGGRTDTQYF
NA TRBJ2-2 TRBV27 NA TGTGCCAGCACCCACGCCATTACCGGGGAGCTGTTTTTT CASTHAITGELFF
NA TRBJ1-6 TRBV14 few TGTGCCAGCAGCCACAAAGGCAGAGGGTATAATTCACCCCTCCACTTT CASSHKGRGYNSPLHF
TRBD1 TRBJ1-3 TRBV6-5 few TGTGCCAGCAGTTACTCGGGGACAGCTGGAAACACCATATATTTT CASSYSGTAGNTIYF
TRBD1 TRBJ2-3 TRBV7-9 few TGTGCCAGCAGCCCGGTCCCGGGACAGGGTTGGACAGATACGCAGTATTTT CASSPVPGQGWTDTQYF
TRBD2 TRBJ2-2 TRBV30 NA TGTGCCTGGAACGGGAGGGACCCGAACACCGGGGAGCTGTTTTTT CAWNGRDPNTGELFF
NA TRBJ1-5 TRBV7-2 NA TGTGCCAGCAGCTGGGGACGGGGCAATCAGCCCCAGCATTTT CASSWGRGNQPQHF
NA TRBJ1-2 TRBV27 NA TGTGCCACCCAGGGTAGTCTTGGGTATGGCTACACCTTC CATQGSLGYGYTF
NA TRBJ2-1 TRBV13 NA TGTGCCAGCAGCTTATCGCGTGAGCAGTTCTTC CASSLSREQFF
NA TRBJ1-1 TRBV19 few TGTGCCAGTAACGCCAGGGTTGGGGCGAACACTGAAGCTTTCTTT CASNARVGANTEAFF
NA TRBJ1-2 TRBV4-1 NA TGCGCCAGCAGCCAAGAGTCGGACGGAGTGAGGCGTCTTGGCTACACCTTC CASSQESDGVRRLGYTF
NA TRBJ1-5 TRBV19 NA TGTGCCAGTAGTACCGGGACCTTCAATCAGCCCCAGCATTTT CASSTGTFNQPQHF
NA TRBJ2-7 TRBV29-1 few TGCAGCGTTGAAGATGTCTCTGCCGGGACGGATTTCTACGAGCAGTACTTC CSVEDVSAGTDFYEQYF
NA TRBJ2-6 TRBV5-1 NA TGCGCCAGCAGCACTGAGAGGGAATACTCTGGGGCCAACGTCCTGACTTTC CASSTEREYSGANVLTF
TRBD1 TRBJ1-2 TRBV4-2 NA TGTGCCAGCAGCCAGGACAGGGGCGATGGCTACACCTTC CASSQDRGDGYTF
NA TRBJ2-7 TRBV27 NA TGTGCCAGCAGTGACAGGACATACTACGAGCAGTACTTC CASSDRTYYEQYF
NA TRBJ1-4 TRBV5-4 NA TGTGCCAGCAGTGGGACCCCCGGGAGTAATGAAAAACTGTTTTTT CASSGTPGSNEKLFF
NA TRBJ1-5 TRBV19 NA TGTGCCAGTAGTATAGAGGCTAATCAGCCCCAGCATTTT CASSIEANQPQHF
NA TRBJ2-7 TRBV4-2 few TGTGCCAGCAGCTACACCAGGGGGGTATTATACGAGCAGTACTTC CASSYTRGVLYEQYF
TRBD2 TRBJ2-7 TRBV13 few TGTGCCAGCAGCCCCCGGGGCGGGGGAGCCTACGAGCAGTACTTC CASSPRGGGAYEQYF
NA TRBJ2-1 TRBV4-1 NA TGCGCCAGCAGCCAAGGAGGTTCCTCCTACAATGAGCAGTTCTTC CASSQGGSSYNEQFF
TRBD1 TRBJ1-1 TRBV15 NA TGTGCCACCAGCGGCGACAGGGAGGTGGACACTGAAGCTTTCTTT CATSGDREVDTEAFF